The rows below give T cell receptor beta chains drawn from one sample of a study of cytomegalovirus exposure and HLA in healthy donors. Here immunoSEQ multiplex PCR was the method, and the copy in TCRdb shows in-frame clones only, minus some. The sample data list about 200,000 clones. Specimen: PBMCs. The receptors stem from a girl aged 2-15 years in good health and CMV-seropositive. Each CDR3 is given with its conserved first and last residue. D genes are given only for firm matches.

TGCGCCAGCAGCCGGACTAGCGGGACAGAAGAGACCCAGTACTTC	CASSRTSGTEETQYF	TRBJ2-5	TRBV4-1	TRBD2
TGTGCCACGACCGAACAGGGGCCCTCCTACGAGCAGTACTTC	CATTEQGPSYEQYF	TRBJ2-7	TRBV2	TRBD1
TGCAGCGTTCGTTTGCAGGGGGTCTACGAGCAGTACTTC	CSVRLQGVYEQYF	TRBJ2-7	TRBV29-1	TRBD1
TGCGCCAGCAGCTCACATTACAGGATCGATACGCAGTATTTT	CASSSHYRIDTQYF	TRBJ2-3	TRBV5-1	-
TGTGCCAGCAGTTTAGCGGGACAGGGGAGCAATCAGCCCCAGCATTTT	CASSLAGQGSNQPQHF	TRBJ1-5	TRBV28	TRBD1
TGCGCCAGCAGTCCCTCAAGGGGGGAGGGTCGGGAGATTCACTACGAGCAGTACTTC	CASSPSRGEGREIHYEQYF	TRBJ2-7	TRBV23-1	-
TGTGCCAGCAGCCTTGACAGGACCACTGAAGCTTTCTTT	CASSLDRTTEAFF	TRBJ1-1	TRBV5-8	-
TGTGCCAGCAGTTTGGGAGATACCGCTGGAAACACCATATATTTT	CASSLGDTAGNTIYF	TRBJ1-3	TRBV6-5	-
TGTGCCAGCAGTTTATTCGGGAGTGGGAGAGAGACCCAGTACTTC	CASSLFGSGRETQYF	TRBJ2-5	TRBV27	-
TGTGCCTGGAGTCCGACAGCGGGATCCTACAATGAGCAGTTCTTC	CAWSPTAGSYNEQFF	TRBJ2-1	TRBV30	TRBD2
TGTGCCAGCAGGGGACTAGCGGAGCTTACAGATACGCAGTATTTT	CASRGLAELTDTQYF	TRBJ2-3	TRBV28	TRBD2
TGTGCCAGTAGCAGGGGCCGGAACAATGAGCAGTTCTTC	CASSRGRNNEQFF	TRBJ2-1	TRBV13	-
TGTGCCAGCAGCTTAGACCTAGCTCTCACCGGGGAGCTGTTTTTT	CASSLDLALTGELFF	TRBJ2-2	TRBV11-2	-
TGTGCCAGCAGTTCAGGGACTAGCGGAACTTTAGGTGAGGAGACCCAGTACTTC	CASSSGTSGTLGEETQYF	TRBJ2-5	TRBV28	TRBD2
TGTGCCAGCAGCTTTGAAAGACAGTATGGCTACACCTTC	CASSFERQYGYTF	TRBJ1-2	TRBV7-8	-
TGTGCCAGTACCTCCTACTACGAGCAGTACTTC	CASTSYYEQYF	TRBJ2-7	TRBV19	-
TGTGCCAGCAGCTTACAACTAGCGGGAGAAAATACGCAGTATTTT	CASSLQLAGENTQYF	TRBJ2-3	TRBV11-2	TRBD2
TGTGCCAGCTCACCTAATGTTCCTCTGAGACAGAGTACCTACGAGCAGTACTTC	CASSPNVPLRQSTYEQYF	TRBJ2-7	TRBV18	-